This T cell receptor (beta chain) was recovered during a study of identical twins. Study-level points and caveats: Models came in too low on out-of-frame TCR alpha sharing in monozygotic twins. A lower insertion count was a feature of abundant cord blood beta clonotypes, with no such feature in memory repertoires. The study found excess low generation probability among twin-shared out-of-frame alpha sequences.

As regards this clonotype: Its target is unknown.

From the 5' RACE reads, TCRdb called clonotypes with MiXCR, one entry per CDR3 protein. The repertoire holds around 1.7 million distinct CDR3 sequences, with 25% to 35% as singletons. Each donor was a healthy Caucasian. The sample comprised cord blood. The clonotype was recovered from a newborn girl in good health.

The CDR3 loop reads CASSQDRVAGGNEQFF. CDR3 DNA: TGTGCCAGCAGCCAAGATCGAGTAGCGGGAGGCAATGAGCAGTTCTTC. The rearrangement uses TRBV4-2 and TRBJ2-1; 10 positions agree with TRBD2. This CDR3 comprises 16 residues. V shed 0 bases and J 6 bases; nucleotides not matched to a gene: 5. Germline V CDR1 and CDR2: LGHNA, YNFKEQ.